This TCR beta chain derives from a study of shared clonotypes between healthy human individuals. This CDR3 is built from 15 residues. V was trimmed by 0 bases and J by 1 base, leaving 6 bases between them. The germline gives CDR1 KGHSH, CDR2 LQKENI. The authors split each subset's genomic DNA evenly across several immunoSEQ plates. Using immunoSEQ multiplex PCR, the repertoire was profiled, and TCRdb retains in-frame clones only, with some absent. In the table there are approximately 1.5 million clones, 95% to 99% of which are singletons. On this clone itself: Its antigen is not identified.

General study results and limits: The researchers took only blood, and tissue repertoires probably look different. Naive CD4 clonotype sharing across several donors was 4.5% to 6%. Generation probabilities of non-shared clonotypes were lower (relative to those shared by all four donors).

The chain is built from TRBV18 and TRBJ2-2; D is unclear. Sequenced input: naive CD4+ T cells sorted from blood. Subset indicated: CD45RA+ positively selected. This receptor was identified in a man in his thirties or forties in good health. The CDR3 spells CASSPPVGNTGELFF. The CDR3 nucleotides are TGTGCCAGCTCACCACCCGTGGGGAACACCGGGGAGCTGTTTTTT.